A single sample gave rise to the 27 T cell receptor beta chains below, sequenced in a study of T cells in Graves' hyperthyroidism and ophthalmopathy. Researchers took RNA transcripts and amplified the TCR beta CDR3 regions from them. The HTBI primer set was used in a first-round RT-PCR of the TCR CDR3. TCRdb re-called the multiplex PCR reads with MiXCR, one entry per CDR3 protein. The table shows about 610,000 distinct CDR3 sequences, with about 15% occurring only once. The sequenced material came from blood. The origin of the receptors is a middle-aged woman with Graves' ophthalmopathy.

The table lists this clonotype with many counts. The chain uses TRBV7-2 and TRBJ2-5, with D perhaps TRBD2 (5 bases). The CDR3 runs to 14 residues. Germline V gene lookup returns CDR1 SGHTA and CDR2 FQGNSA. The V and J ends lost 1 base and 4 bases respectively, with 10 bases between them. CDR3 residues: CASSLGLAIETQYF. The CDR3 region has the DNA TGTGCCAGCAGCTTAGGGCTAGCCATAGAGACCCAGTACTTC.

The J gene is TRBJ2-7, the V gene TRBV4-1; D call uncertain. CDR1 MGHRA and CDR2 YSYEKL come from the germline V gene. The CDR3 spans 15 residues. Trimming removed 0 bases at V and 4 bases at J, with 13 bases between. The CDR3 DNA is TGCGCCAGCAGCCAAGAGGCCCTTGTCCATTACGAGCAGTACTTC. This translates into CASSQEALVHYEQYF.

This clonotype has just a few counts. This chain connects TRBV28 to TRBJ2-7, with a possible D match to TRBD1 (6 bases). The V gene lost 6 bases and the J gene lost 0 bases, with 15 bases spanning the gap. The CDR3 totals 15 residues. Germline assignment: CDR1 MDHEN and CDR2 SYDVKM. In nucleotides, the CDR3 is TGTGCCAGCAGCTTAGGACAGCCTGGCTCCTACGAGCAGTACTTC. It specifies CASSLGQPGSYEQYF.

Regarding this clonotype: Germline is not matched at one junction end, which may reflect a read error. This chain uses TRBV29-1 with TRBJ1-2, with a possible D match to TRBD1 (6 bases). Germline assignment: CDR1 SQVTM and CDR2 ANQGSEA. The CDR3 has 14 residues. The CDR3 DNA reads TGCAGCGTTGATAAGGGGGGCGCCGGCTATGGCCACACCTTC. This sequence encodes CSVDKGGAGYGHTF.

CDR3 sequence reads: CASSSNFKVSGANVLTF. CDR3 DNA: TGTGCCAGCAGCTCGAACTTCAAGGTCTCTGGGGCCAACGTCCTGACTTTC. The rearrangement links TRBV11-1 to TRBJ2-6; D remains ambiguous. Germline loops: CDR1 SGHAT, CDR2 FQDESV (reference sequence). This CDR3 region has 17 residues. V lost 4 bases and J 0 bases, leaving 13 bases between the germline ends. The full variable domain, in which reference TRBV11-1 and TRBJ2-6 provide the parts outside the CDR3, is EAEVAQSPRYKITEKSQAVAFWCDPISGHATLYWYRQILGQGPELLVQFQDESVVDDSQLPKDRFSAERLKGVDSTLKIQPAELGDSAMYLCASSSNFKVSGANVLTFGAGSRLTVL.

This clonotype has just a few counts. This chain links TRBV28 with TRBJ1-6; TRBD1 is a possible D gene (6 bases). Per germline, CDR1 MDHEN and CDR2 SYDVKM. CDR3 length: 15 residues. The ends were cut back, 7 bases at V and 10 bases at J, with 20 bases in the middle. CDR3 DNA: TGTGCCAGCACTGGGGAACGAGGGGGGGAGTCACCCCTCCACTTT. Translated: CASTGERGGESPLHF.

The V call is TRBV18, the J call TRBJ1-1; weak D call: TRBD1 (6 bases). The ends were cut back, 6 bases at V and 1 base at J, with 15 bases in the middle. Germline CDR1 KGHSH, CDR2 LQKENI. This CDR3 has 15 residues. The CDR3 nucleotides read TGTGCCAGCTCCCCTAGCAGAGGGGGGAACACTGAAGCTTTCTTT. It yields the protein CASSPSRGGNTEAFF.

This clonotype came up once. V and J are TRBV28 and TRBJ2-7; 12 nucleotides align to TRBD1. V dropped 6 bases and J dropped 2; count of bases not matched to a gene: 14. CDR3 length: 18 residues. The V gene's germline CDR1 is MDHEN and CDR2 SYDVKM. Here the CDR3 reads CASSKSTRDRGQTYEQYF. The CDR3, as DNA: TGTGCCAGCAGCAAATCTACCCGGGACAGGGGGCAGACCTACGAGCAGTACTTC.

This clonotype was seen many times. The rearrangement links TRBV12-3 or TRBV12-4 to TRBJ1-1, with unresolved D. V shed 6 bases and J shed 11 bases, with 22 bases lying between them. The CDR3 length is 14 residues. This chain's CDR3 is CASSPTSVPARAFF. The CDR3 bases are TGTGCCAGCAGCCCTACGTCCGTTCCGGCACGGGCTTTCTTT.

This clonotype was counted at least ten times. The chain recombines TRBV28 with TRBJ2-5; D is possibly TRBD2 (6 bases). Germline V gene sequence: CDR1 MDHEN, CDR2 SYDVKM. V lost 3 bases and J lost 4, with 15 bases in between. This CDR3 comprises 15 residues. CDR3 loop: CASSFGQGGTETQYF. CDR3 nucleotides: TGTGCCAGCAGTTTCGGTCAGGGCGGGACAGAGACCCAGTACTTC.

At least ten counts were recorded for this clonotype. The chain joins TRBV28 to TRBJ2-2; 9 bases agree with TRBD1. The CDR3 is 15 amino acids. Germline values: CDR1 MDHEN, CDR2 SYDVKM. V lost 6 bases to trimming and J lost 4 bases; unmatched junction nucleotides: 6. This chain's CDR3 is CASSRGQGLTGELFF. In DNA, the CDR3 is TGTGCCAGCAGCCGGGGACAGGGACTCACCGGGGAGCTGTTTTTT.

This clonotype has ten or more counts. This rearrangement joins TRBV27 to TRBJ2-5, with 13 nucleotides matching TRBD2. The germline V gene encodes CDR1 MNHEY and CDR2 SMNVEV (reference sequence). This CDR3 region has 19 residues. V lost 5 bases and J lost 5; bases outside the gene matches: 17. The CDR3 DNA follows: TGTGCCAGCAGTCCCCGACTAGCGGGAGGCCCTATCCCCAAGGAGACCCAGTACTTC. Amino acids: CASSPRLAGGPIPKETQYF.

This clonotype was observed at least ten times. The V and J genes are TRBV30 and TRBJ1-1, with D unclear. Trimming took 5 bases from V and 1 from J, leaving 8 bases between them. CDR1 and CDR2 from the germline V gene are GTSNPN and SVGIG (reference sequence). CDR3 size: 12 residues. This chain's CDR3 is CAWSSSNTEAFF. CDR3 nucleotide sequence: TGTGCCTGGTCGTCATCGAACACTGAAGCTTTCTTT.

This clonotype was observed many times. This chain connects TRBV3-1 to TRBJ2-2, with no clear D. CDR3 length: 13 amino acids. V gave up 0 bases and J gave up 8 bases, with 7 bases separating them. Germline V gives CDR1 LGHDT, CDR2 YNNKEL (reference sequence). The CDR3 DNA sequence: TGTGCCAGCAGCCAAGATATGGGAGGGGAGCTGTTTTTT. Translation gives CASSQDMGGELFF.

This clonotype was recorded many times. The CDR3 protein is CASRGGTHEQYF. CDR3 coding DNA: TGTGCCAGTAGAGGGGGAACCCACGAGCAGTACTTC. This chain connects TRBV19 to TRBJ2-7; D perhaps matches TRBD1 (6 bases). Trimming shortened V by 6 bases and J by 5 bases, and 11 bases separated the two germline ends. The CDR3 loop spans 12 amino acids. Germline CDR1 is LNHDA and CDR2 is SQIVND (reference sequence).

A few counts support this clonotype. The rearrangement joins TRBV28 to TRBJ2-7, with D possibly TRBD1 on 6 matching bases. V lost 7 bases and J 2 bases, leaving 12 bases between the germline ends. Per the germline V gene, CDR1 is MDHEN and CDR2 is SYDVKM. This CDR3 spans 13 amino acids. CDR3 sequence reads: CASKLTGAYEQYF. The CDR3 region has the DNA TGTGCCAGCAAGCTGACAGGAGCCTACGAGCAGTACTTC.

The sample holds many counts of this clonotype. The chain recombines TRBV6-4 with TRBJ1-1; TRBD1 agrees at 10 bases. The CDR3 runs 17 residues. Per germline, CDR1 MRHNA and CDR2 SNTAGT. V lost 5 bases and J lost 2; bases outside the gene matches: 11. In nucleotides, the CDR3 is TGTGCCAGCAGTCCGCCGAGACAGGGGGCCTTCAACACTGAAGCTTTCTTT. Its translation: CASSPPRQGAFNTEAFF.

This clonotype has a count of ten or more. The V and J genes are TRBV29-1 and TRBJ1-2; the D gene is possibly TRBD1 (6 bases). Germline V gene lookup returns CDR1 SQVTM and CDR2 ANQGSEA. V dropped 6 bases and J dropped 4 bases, with 12 bases sitting between them. This CDR3 contains 12 residues. The CDR3 bases are TGCAGCGTCCCCGGGACAATCTATGGCTACACCTTC. Its translation is CSVPGTIYGYTF. The whole variable domain, remainder taken from reference TRBV29-1 and TRBJ1-2, is SAVISQKPSRDICQRGTSLTIQCQVDSQVTMMFWYRQQPGQSLTLIATANQGSEATYESGFVIDKFPISRPNLTFSTLTVSNMSPEDSSIYLCSVPGTIYGYTFGSGTRLTVV.

V is TRBV29-1 and J is TRBJ2-3; no reliable D call. CDR1 is SQVTM, CDR2 ANQGSEA, per germline. The CDR3 spans 14 residues. V was trimmed by 3 bases and J by 0 bases, leaving 10 bases between them. CDR3 region: CSVDPGASTDTQYF. The CDR3 DNA is TGCAGCGTTGATCCGGGTGCTAGCACAGATACGCAGTATTTT.

This clonotype showed up many times. The V gene is TRBV12-3 or TRBV12-4, the J gene TRBJ1-2, with D tentatively TRBD1 (5 bases). The CDR3 is 12 residues long. Trimming pared 3 bases from V and 8 bases from J, leaving 10 bases between. CDR3 residues: CASSLGPRGYTF. The CDR3 bases are TGTGCCAGCAGTTTGGGGCCGCGGGGCTACACCTTC.

This clonotype was counted many times. J is TRBJ2-7 and V is TRBV12-3 or TRBV12-4; D is ambiguous. Deletions cut 2 bases from V and 6 bases from J, with 8 bases between. The CDR3 is made up of 12 amino acids. CDR3 DNA sequence: TGTGCCAGCAGTTTATTAAGGGTCGAGCAGTACTTC. Residues: CASSLLRVEQYF.

The chain employs TRBV10-3 and TRBJ2-6, with no clear D. Germline V gene sequence: CDR1 ENHRY, CDR2 SYGVKD. The germline V and J ends were trimmed by 4 bases and 0 bases, with 13 bases remaining between them. The CDR3 contains 17 residues. The DNA of the CDR3 is TGTGCCATCAGTGCCCCTAATAAGGGCTCTGGGGCCAACGTCCTGACTTTC. Amino acids: CAISAPNKGSGANVLTF.

V gene TRBV7-8 combines with J gene TRBJ2-5; possibly TRBD1 or TRBD2 for D (5 bases each). Germline CDR1 is SGHVS and CDR2 is FQNEAQ. The CDR3 consists of 15 residues. Between the trimmed V and J ends, which lost 5 bases and 3 bases, there was a span of 16 bases. CDR3 sequence: CASSHLYRGEETQYF. In DNA form, the CDR3 reads TGTGCCAGCAGCCACCTTTATAGGGGAGAAGAGACCCAGTACTTC.

This clonotype was seen a handful of times. The chain joins TRBV28 to TRBJ2-2, with a possible D match to TRBD2 (5 bases). The CDR3 is 16 residues long. Trimming stripped 5 bases from V and 0 bases from J, with 13 bases between. Germline V gene data show CDR1 as MDHEN and CDR2 as SYDVKM. DNA of the CDR3: TGTGCCAGCAGTCAACTGTGGGGAGCGAACACCGGGGAGCTGTTTTTT. Translating gives CASSQLWGANTGELFF.

This clonotype was seen ten or more times. The chain carries TRBV29-1 and TRBJ2-7; D gene ambiguous. Germline V gene data show CDR1 as SQVTM and CDR2 as ANQGSEA. Between the trimmed V and J ends, which lost 4 bases and 0 bases, there was a span of 10 bases. The CDR3 consists of 13 residues. The DNA of the CDR3 is TGCAGCGTTGTCGATCGGAGCTCCTACGAGCAGTACTTC. As protein: CSVVDRSSYEQYF.

This clonotype was observed many times. This chain uses TRBV27 with TRBJ1-5; D not resolved. Trimming shortened V by 3 bases and J by 7 bases, and 10 bases separated the two germline ends. CDR3 length: 13 residues. From germline, CDR1 is MNHEY and CDR2 SMNVEV (reference sequence). The CDR3 region has the DNA TGTGCCAGCAGTTTGGGTGTTACGCAGCCCCAGCATTTT. This codes for CASSLGVTQPQHF.

In this sample, this clonotype turned up many times. V gene TRBV20-1 combines with J gene TRBJ2-7, with TRBD2 as a possible D gene (5 bases). The germline V and J ends were trimmed by 6 bases and 3 bases, with 15 bases remaining between them. This CDR3 is 13 amino acids long. From germline, CDR1 is DFQATT and CDR2 SNEGSKA (reference sequence). CDR3 sequence reads: CSAWRTASYEQYF. CDR3 coding DNA: TGCAGTGCCTGGAGGACCGCAAGCTACGAGCAGTACTTC.